This T cell receptor (beta chain) was identified during a study of CD8+ T cells in alopecia areata. Whole-study context: For the treated group, dosing was oral tofacitinib at 5 to 10 mg twice daily. General observations from the study: Administration of tofacitinib significantly diminished scalp clonality and expanded CD8+ clones within the top 100. It was lesional scalp, especially alopecia totalis/universalis, that showed higher clonality than normal scalp.

Following RNA extraction, reverse transcription yielded cDNA that acted as the sequencing template. Measured with immunoSEQ multiplex PCR; TCRdb has only the in-frame clones, and not every one. The table has roughly 280,000 clones, about 62% seen once. The CDR3 totals 16 residues. V shed 2 bases and J shed 4 bases, with 12 bases lying between them. CDR1 and CDR2 (germline): SGHAT, FQNNGV. Specified treatment: oral pan-JAK inhibitor, 5-10 mg twice daily. This clone was found once. The antigen remains undetermined. The sample consisted of CD4+ T cells sorted from blood, taken at approximately week 51, from a patient treated with tofacitinib. This TCR derives from a human donor with alopecia areata. This chain links TRBV11-2 with TRBJ2-6, with D unclear. DNA of the CDR3: TGTGCCAGCAGCTTAATGTCAGGCTACGGGGCCAACGTCCTGACTTTC. Its protein is CASSLMSGYGANVLTF.